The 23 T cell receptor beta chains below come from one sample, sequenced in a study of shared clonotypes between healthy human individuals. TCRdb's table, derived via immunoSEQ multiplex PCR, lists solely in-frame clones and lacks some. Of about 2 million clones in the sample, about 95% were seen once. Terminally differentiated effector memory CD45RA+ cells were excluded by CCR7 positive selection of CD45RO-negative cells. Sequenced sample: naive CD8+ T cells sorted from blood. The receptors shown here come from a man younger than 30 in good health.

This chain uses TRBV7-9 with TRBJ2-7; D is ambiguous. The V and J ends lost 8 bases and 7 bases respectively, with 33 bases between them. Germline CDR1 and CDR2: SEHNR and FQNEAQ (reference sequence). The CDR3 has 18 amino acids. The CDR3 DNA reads TGTGCCAGCCCCTTACTTTTGGCAGCCTCTTTCCCGCTTCGGGAGCAGTACTTC. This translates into CASPLLLAASFPLREQYF.

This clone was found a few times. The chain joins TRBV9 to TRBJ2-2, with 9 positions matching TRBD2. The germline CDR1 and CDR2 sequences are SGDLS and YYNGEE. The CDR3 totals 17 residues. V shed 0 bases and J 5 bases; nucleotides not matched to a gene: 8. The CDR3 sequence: CASSVEVSGSGTGELFF. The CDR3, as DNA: TGTGCCAGCAGCGTAGAGGTTAGCGGGAGTGGTACCGGGGAGCTGTTTTTT.

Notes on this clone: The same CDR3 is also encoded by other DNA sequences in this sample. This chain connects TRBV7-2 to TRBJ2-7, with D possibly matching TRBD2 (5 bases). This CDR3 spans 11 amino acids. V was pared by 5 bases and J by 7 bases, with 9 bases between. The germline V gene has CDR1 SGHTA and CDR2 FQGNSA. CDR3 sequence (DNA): TGTGCCAGCAGCCCGCCGGGAGAGCAGTACTTC. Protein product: CASSPPGEQYF.

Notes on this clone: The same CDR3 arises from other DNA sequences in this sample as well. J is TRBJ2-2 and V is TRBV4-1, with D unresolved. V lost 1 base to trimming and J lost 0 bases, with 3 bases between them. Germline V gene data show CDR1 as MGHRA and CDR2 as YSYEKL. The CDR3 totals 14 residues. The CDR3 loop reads CASSQAANTGELFF. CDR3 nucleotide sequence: TGCGCCAGCAGCCAAGCGGCGAACACCGGGGAGCTGTTTTTT.

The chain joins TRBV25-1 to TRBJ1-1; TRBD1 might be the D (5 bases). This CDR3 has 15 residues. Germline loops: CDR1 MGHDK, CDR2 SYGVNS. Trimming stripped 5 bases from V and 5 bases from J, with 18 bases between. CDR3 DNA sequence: TGTGCCAGCAGTCCAAGGGGACTCTTGGGAACTGAAGCTTTCTTT. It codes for CASSPRGLLGTEAFF.

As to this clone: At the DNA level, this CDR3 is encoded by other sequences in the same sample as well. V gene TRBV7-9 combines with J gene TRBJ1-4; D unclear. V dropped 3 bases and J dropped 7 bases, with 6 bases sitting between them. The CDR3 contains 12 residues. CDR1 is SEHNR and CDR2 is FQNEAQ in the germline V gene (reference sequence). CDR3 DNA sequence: TGTGCCAGCAGCTTTATAGGTGAAAAACTGTTTTTT. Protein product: CASSFIGEKLFF. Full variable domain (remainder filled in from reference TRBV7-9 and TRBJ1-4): DTGVSQNPRHKITKRGQNVTFRCDPISEHNRLYWYRQTLGQGPEFLTYFQNEAQLEKSRLLSDRFSAERPKGSFSTLEIQRTEQGDSAMYLCASSFIGEKLFFGSGTQLSVL.

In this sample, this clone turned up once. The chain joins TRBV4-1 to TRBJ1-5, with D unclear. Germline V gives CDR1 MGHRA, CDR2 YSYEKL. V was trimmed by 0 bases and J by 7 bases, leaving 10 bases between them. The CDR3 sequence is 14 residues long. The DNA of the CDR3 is TGCGCCAGCAGCCAAGAAAGGTGGTTACAGCCCCAGCATTTT. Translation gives CASSQERWLQPQHF.

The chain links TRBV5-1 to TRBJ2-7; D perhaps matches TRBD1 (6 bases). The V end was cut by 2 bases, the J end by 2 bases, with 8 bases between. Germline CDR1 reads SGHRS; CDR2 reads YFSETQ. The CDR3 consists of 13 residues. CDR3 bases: TGCGCCAGCAGCTTTGAGGGGGCCTACGAGCAGTACTTC. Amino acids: CASSFEGAYEQYF.

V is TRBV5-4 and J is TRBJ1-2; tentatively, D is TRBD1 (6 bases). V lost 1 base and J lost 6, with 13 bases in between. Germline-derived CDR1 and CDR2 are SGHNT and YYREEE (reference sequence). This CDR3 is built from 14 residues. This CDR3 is CASSLWGAENGYTF. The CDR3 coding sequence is TGTGCCAGCAGCTTGTGGGGGGCCGAGAATGGCTACACCTTC.

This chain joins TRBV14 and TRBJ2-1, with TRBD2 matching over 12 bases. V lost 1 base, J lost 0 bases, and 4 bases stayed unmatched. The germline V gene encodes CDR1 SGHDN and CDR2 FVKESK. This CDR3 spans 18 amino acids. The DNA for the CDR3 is TGTGCCAGCAGCCAAGGGACTAGCGGGACGAGCTCCTACAATGAGCAGTTCTTC. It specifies CASSQGTSGTSSYNEQFF.

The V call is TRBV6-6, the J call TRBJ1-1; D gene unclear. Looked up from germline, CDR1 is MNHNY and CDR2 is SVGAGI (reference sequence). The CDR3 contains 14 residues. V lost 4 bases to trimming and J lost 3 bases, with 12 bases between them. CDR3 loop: CASSSARGDTEAFF. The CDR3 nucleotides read TGTGCCAGCAGTTCAGCAAGAGGAGACACTGAAGCTTTCTTT.

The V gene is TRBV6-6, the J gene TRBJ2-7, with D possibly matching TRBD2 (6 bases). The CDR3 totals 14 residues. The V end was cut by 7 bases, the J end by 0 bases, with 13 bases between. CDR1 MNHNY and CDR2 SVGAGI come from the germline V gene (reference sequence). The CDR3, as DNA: TGTGCCAGCAACCTTGCCGGGAGCTCCTACGAGCAGTACTTC. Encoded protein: CASNLAGSSYEQYF.

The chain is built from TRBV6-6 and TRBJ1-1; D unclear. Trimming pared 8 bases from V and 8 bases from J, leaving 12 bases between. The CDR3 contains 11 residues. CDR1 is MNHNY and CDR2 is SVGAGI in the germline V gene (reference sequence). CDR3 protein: CASVGGTEAFF. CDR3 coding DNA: TGTGCCAGCGTCGGAGGAACAGAAGCTTTCTTT.

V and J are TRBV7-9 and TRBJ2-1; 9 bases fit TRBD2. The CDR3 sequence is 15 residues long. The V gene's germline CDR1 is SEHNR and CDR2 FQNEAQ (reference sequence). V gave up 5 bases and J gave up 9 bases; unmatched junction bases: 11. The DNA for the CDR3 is TGTGCCAGCAGCCCCCCGGGACTAGCTAATGCTGAGCAGTTCTTC. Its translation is CASSPPGLANAEQFF. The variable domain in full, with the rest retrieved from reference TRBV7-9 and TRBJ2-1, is DTGVSQNPRHKITKRGQNVTFRCDPISEHNRLYWYRQTLGQGPEFLTYFQNEAQLEKSRLLSDRFSAERPKGSFSTLEIQRTEQGDSAMYLCASSPPGLANAEQFFGPGTRLTVL.

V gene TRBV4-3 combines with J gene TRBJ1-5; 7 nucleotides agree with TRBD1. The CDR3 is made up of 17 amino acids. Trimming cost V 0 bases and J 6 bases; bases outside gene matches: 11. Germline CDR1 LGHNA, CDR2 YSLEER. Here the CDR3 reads CASSQDWRTGGAQPQHF. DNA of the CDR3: TGCGCCAGCAGCCAAGATTGGAGGACAGGAGGTGCTCAGCCCCAGCATTTT.

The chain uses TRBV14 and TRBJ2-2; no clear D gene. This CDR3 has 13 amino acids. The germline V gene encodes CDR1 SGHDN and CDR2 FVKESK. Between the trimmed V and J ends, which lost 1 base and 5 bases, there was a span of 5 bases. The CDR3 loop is CASSQAATGELFF. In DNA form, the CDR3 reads TGTGCCAGCAGCCAAGCCGCGACCGGGGAGCTGTTTTTT.

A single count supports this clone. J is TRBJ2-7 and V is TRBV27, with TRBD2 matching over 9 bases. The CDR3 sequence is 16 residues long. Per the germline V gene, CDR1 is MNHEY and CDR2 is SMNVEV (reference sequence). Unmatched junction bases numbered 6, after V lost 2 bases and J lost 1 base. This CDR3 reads CASSLQLREGSYEQYF. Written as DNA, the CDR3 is TGTGCCAGCAGTTTACAGTTGCGGGAGGGATCCTACGAGCAGTACTTC.

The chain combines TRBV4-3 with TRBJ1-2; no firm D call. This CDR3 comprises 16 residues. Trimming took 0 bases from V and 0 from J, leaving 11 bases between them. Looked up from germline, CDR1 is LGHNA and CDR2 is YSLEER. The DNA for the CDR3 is TGCGCCAGCAGCCAAGAAGACTACACCGCTAACTATGGCTACACCTTC. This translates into CASSQEDYTANYGYTF.

CDR3 nucleotide sequence: TGCGCCAGCAGTCGGGACCGAATTTCGAACACCGGGGAGCTGTTTTTT. Protein: CASSRDRISNTGELFF. The genes are TRBV23-1 and TRBJ2-2; D could derive from TRBD1 or TRBD2 (5 bases each). TRBV23-1 is an open reading frame, and its role is uncertain. This CDR3 comprises 16 residues. The ends were cut back, 4 bases at V and 0 bases at J, with 12 bases in the middle.

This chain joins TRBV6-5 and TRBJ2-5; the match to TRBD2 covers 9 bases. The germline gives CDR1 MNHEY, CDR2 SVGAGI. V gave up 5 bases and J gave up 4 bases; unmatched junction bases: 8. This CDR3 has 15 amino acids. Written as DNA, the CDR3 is TGTGCCAGCAGTACGGCGGGGGGGCCGGTAGAGACCCAGTACTTC. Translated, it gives CASSTAGGPVETQYF.

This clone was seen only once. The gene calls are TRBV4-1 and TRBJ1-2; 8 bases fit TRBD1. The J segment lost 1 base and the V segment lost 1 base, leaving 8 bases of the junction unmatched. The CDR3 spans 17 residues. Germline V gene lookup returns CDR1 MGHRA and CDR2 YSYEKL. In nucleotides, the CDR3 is TGCGCCAGCAGCCAAGGGTCAGGGGGCGCAGGTAACTATGGCTACACCTTC. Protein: CASSQGSGGAGNYGYTF.

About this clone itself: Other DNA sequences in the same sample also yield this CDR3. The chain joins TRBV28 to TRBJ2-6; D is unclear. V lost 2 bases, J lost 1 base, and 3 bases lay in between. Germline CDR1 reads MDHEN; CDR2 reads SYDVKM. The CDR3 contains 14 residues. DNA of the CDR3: TGTGCCAGCAGTTTAGGGTCTGGGGCCAACGTCCTGACTTTC. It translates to CASSLGSGANVLTF.

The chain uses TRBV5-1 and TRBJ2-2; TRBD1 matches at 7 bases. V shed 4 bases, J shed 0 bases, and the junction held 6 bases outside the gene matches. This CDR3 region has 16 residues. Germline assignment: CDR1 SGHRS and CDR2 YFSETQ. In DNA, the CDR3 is TGCGCCAGCAGCCCAGGGACAGTTACGAACACCGGGGAGCTGTTTTTT. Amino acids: CASSPGTVTNTGELFF.